Following are 23 T cell receptor beta chains from one sample sequenced in a study of cytomegalovirus exposure and HLA in healthy donors. The PCR employed 60 Vbeta primers together with 13 Jbeta primers. Clones were sequenced by immunoSEQ multiplex PCR, and TCRdb holds only the in-frame ones, with some missing. Here the sample spans 150,000 to 200,000 clones, approximately 81% being singletons. The material sequenced was PBMCs. These receptors were taken from a woman younger than 45 in good health and CMV-seronegative.

The V gene is TRBV6-1, the J gene TRBJ2-2; 9 bases fit TRBD1. Germline CDR1 and CDR2: MNHNS and SASEGT. The J segment lost 6 bases and the V segment lost 3 bases, leaving 2 bases of the junction unmatched. The CDR3 is made up of 14 amino acids. The DNA for the CDR3 is TGTGCCAGCAGTGAGGGACAGGGCGCCGGGGAGCTGTTTTTT. Its protein is CASSEGQGAGELFF.

This chain connects TRBV25-1 to TRBJ1-1; D is perhaps TRBD1 (5 bases). The CDR3 has 13 amino acids. CDR1 is MGHDK and CDR2 is SYGVNS in the germline V gene. Trimming shortened V by 4 bases and J by 0 bases, and 6 bases separated the two germline ends. This chain's CDR3 is CASSGRVNTEAFF. The CDR3 region has the DNA TGTGCCAGCAGTGGCAGGGTGAACACTGAAGCTTTCTTT.

This chain connects TRBV30 to TRBJ1-5; possibly TRBD1 for D (6 bases). The germline V and J ends were trimmed by 0 bases and 7 bases, with 16 bases remaining between them. Germline V CDR1 and CDR2: GTSNPN, SVGIG (reference sequence). The CDR3 covers 15 residues. The DNA for the CDR3 is TGTGCCTGGAGTGTAACCGGACAGATGGACCAGCCCCAGCATTTT. Translation gives CAWSVTGQMDQPQHF. Full variable domain (outside the CDR3, taken from reference TRBV30 and TRBJ1-5): SQTIHQWPATLVQPVGSPLSLECTVEGTSNPNLYWYRQAAGRGLQLLFYSVGIGQISSEVPQNLSASRPQDRQFILSSKKLLLSDSGFYLCAWSVTGQMDQPQHFGDGTRLSIL.

The rearrangement uses TRBV7-2 and TRBJ2-7; 11 bases fit TRBD2. V lost 5 bases, J lost 0 bases, and 6 bases stayed unmatched. The V gene's germline CDR1 is SGHTA and CDR2 FQGNSA. The CDR3 covers 16 residues. This chain's CDR3 is CASSLRTSGPSYEQYF. The CDR3, as DNA: TGTGCCAGCAGCCTCCGGACTAGCGGGCCCTCCTACGAGCAGTACTTC.

The V call is TRBV28, the J call TRBJ1-1; 8 bases agree with TRBD1. This CDR3 has 13 residues. The V gene end was trimmed by 8 bases and the J gene end by 4 bases; junction bases not matched to a gene: 6. CDR1 MDHEN and CDR2 SYDVKM come from the germline V gene. The CDR3 region has the DNA TGTGCCAGCGGGGGAACAGGGGGCACTGAAGCTTTCTTT. Translated, it gives CASGGTGGTEAFF.

This chain connects TRBV11-2 to TRBJ2-3; D is possibly TRBD1 (6 bases). V was trimmed by 5 bases and J by 1 base, leaving 10 bases between them. The CDR3 extends over 14 amino acids. Per the germline V gene, CDR1 is SGHAT and CDR2 is FQNNGV. CDR3 DNA sequence: TGTGCCAGCAGCATCGGGACACGCACAGATACGCAGTATTTT. This encodes CASSIGTRTDTQYF.

This clone was observed a handful of times. This chain links TRBV7-3 with TRBJ2-1; no firm D call. The germline V and J ends were trimmed by 5 bases and 15 bases, with 17 bases remaining between them. Germline values: CDR1 SGHTA, CDR2 FQGTGA. The CDR3 length is 12 residues. This chain's CDR3 is CASSLEGGKRFF. The CDR3, as DNA: TGTGCCAGCAGCCTAGAAGGTGGTAAACGGTTCTTC. The entire variable domain, with the rest obtained from reference TRBV7-3 and TRBJ2-1, is as follows: GAGVSQTPSNKVTEKGKYVELRCDPISGHTALYWYRQSLGQGPEFLIYFQGTGAADDSGLPNDRFFAVRPEGSVSTLKIQRTERGDSAVYLCASSLEGGKRFFGPGTRLTVL.

The CDR3 protein is CASSPRQGSYEQYF. The CDR3 DNA follows: TGTGCCAGCAGCCCAAGACAGGGCTCCTACGAGCAGTACTTC. The J gene is TRBJ2-7, the V gene TRBV9, with TRBD1 matching over 7 bases. Germline assignment: CDR1 SGDLS and CDR2 YYNGEE. The CDR3 has 14 amino acids. V was clipped by 4 bases and J by 0 bases; unmatched bases: 4.

The genes are TRBV28 and TRBJ2-7; 16 nucleotides line up with TRBD2. Trimming took 4 bases from V and 5 from J; bases not matched to a gene: 2. This CDR3 is built from 15 residues. Germline CDR1 MDHEN, CDR2 SYDVKM. In DNA form, the CDR3 reads TGTGCCAGCAGTTCCGGGACTAGCGGGAGGGACGAGCAGTACTTC. Amino acids: CASSSGTSGRDEQYF.

The chain recombines TRBV27 with TRBJ1-6; D possibly corresponds to TRBD1 (5 bases). Trimming cost V 0 bases and J 9 bases, with 12 bases left between them. The CDR3 runs 15 residues. CDR1 is MNHEY and CDR2 is SMNVEV in the germline V gene (reference sequence). The CDR3 is CASSLSLRGGSPLHF. CDR3 nucleotide sequence: TGTGCCAGCAGTTTATCGCTTAGGGGAGGTTCACCCCTCCACTTT.

The chain carries TRBV7-2 and TRBJ2-1; 9 nucleotides line up with TRBD2. The J segment lost 7 bases and the V segment lost 6 bases, leaving 13 bases of the junction unmatched. Germline CDR1 and CDR2: SGHTA and FQGNSA. The CDR3 has 16 amino acids. CDR3 protein: CASSSPYSGSRNEQFF. As DNA, the CDR3 is TGTGCCAGCAGTTCCCCCTATAGCGGGAGTAGGAATGAGCAGTTCTTC.

The chain combines TRBV7-9 with TRBJ2-7; TRBD1 matches 8 bases. J lost 5 bases, V lost 2 bases, and 5 bases had no gene match. CDR1 and CDR2 from the germline V gene are SEHNR and FQNEAQ (reference sequence). The CDR3 extends over 14 amino acids. The CDR3 coding sequence is TGTGCCAGCAGCTTACAGGGGGCTCGGGACGAGCAGTACTTC. Its protein product is CASSLQGARDEQYF.

The chain carries TRBV11-3 and TRBJ2-7, with D possibly matching TRBD1 (6 bases). Germline CDR1 reads SGHNT; CDR2 reads YENEEA. This CDR3 region has 16 residues. V lost 2 bases and J 4 bases, leaving 18 bases between the germline ends. Here the CDR3 reads CASSLFFTGKQYEQYF. In DNA form, the CDR3 reads TGTGCCAGCAGCTTATTCTTTACAGGGAAACAATACGAGCAGTACTTC.

The chain combines TRBV7-2 with TRBJ2-1; D gene unclear. The germline V and J ends were trimmed by 5 bases and 0 bases, with 8 bases remaining between them. This CDR3 has 14 residues. The germline gives CDR1 SGHTA, CDR2 FQGNSA. CDR3 bases: TGTGCCAGCAGCCCGAGTGGCTCCTACAATGAGCAGTTCTTC. Encoded protein: CASSPSGSYNEQFF. The complete variable domain, with remaining parts taken from reference TRBV7-2 and TRBJ2-1, reads GAGVSQSPSNKVTEKGKDVELRCDPISGHTALYWYRQSLGQGLEFLIYFQGNSAPDKSGLPSDRFSAERTGGSVSTLTIQRTQQEDSAVYLCASSPSGSYNEQFFGPGTRLTVL.

This clone came up once. The CDR3 reads CASSSGTGVREKLFF. CDR3 in DNA: TGCGCCAGCAGCAGCGGGACAGGGGTACGGGAAAAACTGTTTTTT. This chain joins TRBV5-1 and TRBJ1-4, with 10 bases identical to TRBD1. Trimming removed 4 bases from V and 8 bases from J; junction bases left unmatched: 8. The CDR3 has 15 residues. Germline-derived CDR1 and CDR2 are SGHRS and YFSETQ.

This rearrangement joins TRBV13 to TRBJ2-1; D not certain. The ends were cut back, 2 bases at V and 1 base at J, with 12 bases in the middle. The germline CDR1 and CDR2 sequences are PRHDT and FYEKMQ (reference sequence). The CDR3 totals 16 residues. CDR3 region: CASSLTGSGSYNEQFF. CDR3 nucleotide sequence: TGTGCCAGCAGCTTAACGGGTAGTGGGTCCTACAATGAGCAGTTCTTC.

The V and J genes are TRBV28 and TRBJ1-3; D is perhaps TRBD1 (6 bases). Trimming left V 5 bases short and J 0 bases short, with 14 bases between. The germline CDR1 and CDR2 sequences are MDHEN and SYDVKM. This CDR3 comprises 16 residues. In DNA form, the CDR3 reads TGTGCCAGCAGTCCCCTAGGACAGTACTCTGGAAACACCATATATTTT. Protein: CASSPLGQYSGNTIYF.

There are a few counts of this clone. The chain links TRBV11-2 to TRBJ2-1, with 8 bases matching TRBD1. This CDR3 is built from 14 residues. After removal of 3 bases from V and 7 bases from J, the junction contained 5 bases not matched to a gene. Per germline, CDR1 SGHAT and CDR2 FQNNGV. The DNA for the CDR3 is TGTGCCAGCAGCTTCGACAGGGGTCCAAATGAGCAGTTCTTC. Encoded protein: CASSFDRGPNEQFF.

Regarding this clone: The junction shows a germline mismatch at one end, possibly a read error. The chain couples TRBV7-6 to TRBJ2-2, with TRBD2 matching over 7 bases. The CDR3 extends over 17 amino acids. CDR1 is SGHVS and CDR2 is FNYEAQ in the germline V gene. CDR3: CASSLAFGEGNSGELFF. The CDR3 nucleotides are TGTGCCAGCAGCTTAGCCTTTGGGGAGGGGAACTCCGGGGAGCTGTTTTTT.

The chain has TRBV10-3 and TRBJ1-1; D is undetermined. Germline V gene sequence: CDR1 ENHRY, CDR2 SYGVKD. V lost 0 bases and J 11 bases, leaving 16 bases between the germline ends. The CDR3 has 14 residues. The CDR3, as DNA: TGTGCCATCAGTGAGTCTGGGGAGGTTGTGAATGCTTTCTTT. It codes for CAISESGEVVNAFF.

The chain links TRBV5-4 to TRBJ2-5, with D perhaps TRBD2 (5 bases). The length of the CDR3 is 13 residues. V lost 4 bases to trimming and J lost 11 bases, with 18 bases between them. Germline CDR1 and CDR2: SGHNT and YYREEE (reference sequence). CDR3 bases: TGTGCCAGCAGCCCTGATGTAGCGAGGGAGCAGTACTTC. Translation: CASSPDVAREQYF.

This clone was seen once. This chain connects TRBV28 to TRBJ1-1; the D gene is possibly TRBD1 (6 bases). The CDR3 loop spans 14 amino acids. The germline V gene encodes CDR1 MDHEN and CDR2 SYDVKM. V shed 3 bases and J shed 6 bases, with 14 bases lying between them. The CDR3 nucleotides read TGTGCCAGCAGTTTTGGTGCAGGGGCCCCTGAAGCTTTCTTT. This gives the protein CASSFGAGAPEAFF. Together with reference TRBV28 and TRBJ1-1, the CDR3 gives the full variable domain: DVKVTQSSRYLVKRTGEKVFLECVQDMDHENMFWYRQDPGLGLRLIYFSYDVKMKEKGDIPEGYSVSREKKERFSLILESASTNQTSMYLCASSFGAGAPEAFFGQGTRLTVV.

J is TRBJ2-5 and V is TRBV9; possible D gene TRBD2, 5 bases. The germline V and J ends were trimmed by 0 bases and 10 bases, with 13 bases remaining between them. Germline loops: CDR1 SGDLS, CDR2 YYNGEE. The CDR3 runs 13 residues. The CDR3 sequence is CASSVESRGNQYF. The CDR3 region has the DNA TGTGCCAGCAGCGTAGAGAGTCGGGGAAACCAGTACTTC. Complete variable domain (other parts from reference TRBV9 and TRBJ2-5): DSGVTQTPKHLITATGQRVTLRCSPRSGDLSVYWYQQSLDQGLQFLIQYYNGEERAKGNILERFSAQQFPDLHSELNLSSLELGDSALYFCASSVESRGNQYFGPGTRLLVL.